This TCR beta chain was recorded in a study of sequential checkpoint blockade in melanoma. On the study more broadly: About two dozen patients had matched tumor biopsies before treatment and at week 13 after nivolumab or ipilimumab alone.

Treatment meaning: randomized to nivolumab then ipilimumab (arm A) or the reverse (arm B). Per the germline V gene, CDR1 is MDHEN and CDR2 is SYDVKM. V was pared by 6 bases and J by 9 bases, with 18 bases between. The CDR3 is 14 amino acids. This clone showed up just a few times. Sequencing used immunoSEQ multiplex PCR; TCRdb keeps in-frame clones, though not all of them. The sample consists of roughly 20,000 clones, around 25% of them appearing once. This material consisted of tumor tissue (inferred from file names), taken from a patient given nivolumab and ipilimumab in sequence. The sequence came from a human donor with melanoma. The V call is TRBV28, the J call TRBJ2-4, with D unresolved. The CDR3 nucleotides are TGTGCCAGCAGCTCAACCGTTATCCCTGGCATTCAGTACTTC. It is translated as CASSSTVIPGIQYF.